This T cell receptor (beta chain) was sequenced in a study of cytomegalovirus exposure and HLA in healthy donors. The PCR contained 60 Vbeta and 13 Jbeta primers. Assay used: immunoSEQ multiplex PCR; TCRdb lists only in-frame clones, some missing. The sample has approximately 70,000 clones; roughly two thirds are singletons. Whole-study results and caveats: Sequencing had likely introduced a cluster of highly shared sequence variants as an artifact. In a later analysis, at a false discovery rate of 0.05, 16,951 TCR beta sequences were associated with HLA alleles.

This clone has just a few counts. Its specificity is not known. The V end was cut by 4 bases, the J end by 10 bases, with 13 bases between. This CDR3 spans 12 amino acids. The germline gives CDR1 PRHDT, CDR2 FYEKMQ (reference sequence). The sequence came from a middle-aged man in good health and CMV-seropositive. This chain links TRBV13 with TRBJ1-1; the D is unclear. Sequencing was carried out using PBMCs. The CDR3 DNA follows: TGTGCCAGCAGCTCCGGACTCTTGGGAGCTTTCTTT. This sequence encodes CASSSGLLGAFF.